This entry is about one TCR beta chain. The data originate from a study of preoperative IRX-2 immunotherapy in early breast cancer. V gave up 4 bases and J gave up 5 bases; unmatched junction bases: 0. The CDR3 has 12 residues. The germline V gene encodes CDR1 KGHSH and CDR2 LQKENI. The treatment: preoperative locoregional IRX-2 cytokine immunotherapy. This phase Ib study tested locoregional IRX-2 cytokine immunotherapy given before surgery. Assay: immunoSEQ multiplex PCR; the TCRdb copy retains only in-frame clones and omits some. The sample holds around 38,000 clones; around 77% are singletons and the top ten take 0.95% to 1.5%.

This clonotype was sampled from a human donor with breast cancer. The sample in question was tumor tissue, obtained after IRX-2 immunotherapy. The chain uses TRBV18 and TRBJ2-5; 8 positions agree with TRBD1. The CDR3 here is CASSRDRETQYF. As DNA, the CDR3 is TGTGCCAGCTCACGGGACAGGGAGACCCAGTACTTC.